The sequence of this T cell receptor (beta chain) was determined in a study of blood T cell repertoires in COVID-19. As for the study in general: COVID-19 samples from acute and convalescent phases originated in the United States, Italy and Spain.

The CDR3 runs 13 residues. Trimming removed 7 bases at V and 6 bases at J, with 16 bases between. Assay used: immunoSEQ multiplex PCR; TCRdb lists only in-frame clones, some missing. The data contain some 41,000 clones, approximately 90% of them singletons. The chain combines TRBV12-3 or TRBV12-4 with TRBJ2-7; D is undetermined. The source of this sequence is a woman under 40 in a cohort sampled during active COVID-19. The specimen sequenced was peripheral blood. Here the CDR3 reads CASTITMGREQYF. CDR3 sequence (DNA): TGTGCCAGCACTATCACAATGGGCCGCGAGCAGTACTTC.